One sample yielded the 21 T cell receptor beta chains listed below, sequenced in a study of T cells after posttransplantation cyclophosphamide. Repertoires were generated with immunoSEQ multiplex PCR, while TCRdb's copy carries only in-frame clones and drops some. The repertoire holds roughly 730 clones, with about four fifths as singletons. The sequencing sample was made of gut tissue. Receptors were obtained from a man aged 50 or older.

This clone occurred a few times. V usage is TRBV10-1 and J usage is TRBJ1-2, with D uncertain. The germline CDR1 and CDR2 sequences are WNHNN and SYGVQD (reference sequence). The CDR3 is made up of 10 amino acids. With 8 bases removed from V and 8 bases from J, the gap between germline ends came to 9 bases. The CDR3, as DNA: TGCGCCAGCGGGGAGCACGGCTACACCTTC. This translates into CASGEHGYTF.

The CDR3 sequence: CASSLAPLGPKGTDTQYF. In DNA, the CDR3 is TGTGCCAGCAGCTTAGCCCCGCTTGGGCCAAAGGGGACAGATACGCAGTATTTT. The V and J genes are TRBV11-2 and TRBJ2-3; tentatively, D is TRBD1 (5 bases). Germline lookup yields CDR1 SGHAT and CDR2 FQNNGV. V was clipped by 1 base and J by 3 bases, with 20 bases between them. This CDR3 has 18 residues.

This chain links TRBV7-2 with TRBJ2-7; D perhaps matches TRBD2 (6 bases). The V end was cut by 1 base, the J end by 4 bases, with 14 bases between. The CDR3 runs to 15 residues. Germline V lookup: CDR1 SGHTA, CDR2 FQGNSA. The CDR3 spells CASSLGGGLRYEQYF. The CDR3 nucleotides read TGTGCCAGCAGCTTAGGTGGGGGACTGAGATACGAGCAGTACTTC.

This sequence joins TRBV5-1 and TRBJ2-6, with 8 bases that match TRBD1. The CDR3 is made up of 18 amino acids. Germline V gene lookup returns CDR1 SGHRS and CDR2 YFSETQ. V dropped 4 bases and J dropped 2; count of bases not matched to a gene: 11. The CDR3 nucleotides read TGCGCCAGCAGCGCAGCCGGGACAGGAGGCGCTGGGGCCAACGTCCTGACTTTC. Translating it yields CASSAAGTGGAGANVLTF. Full variable domain (remainder filled in from reference TRBV5-1 and TRBJ2-6): KAGVTQTPRYLIKTRGQQVTLSCSPISGHRSVSWYQQTPGQGLQFLFEYFSETQRNKGNFPGRFSGRQFSNSRSEMNVSTLELGDSALYLCASSAAGTGGAGANVLTFGAGSRLTVL.

The V call is TRBV6-1, the J call TRBJ1-5, with TRBD1 matching 9 bases. This CDR3 contains 16 residues. V lost 3 bases to trimming and J lost 5 bases; unmatched junction nucleotides: 8. Germline CDR1 MNHNS, CDR2 SASEGT. CDR3 loop: CASSELGGTGYQPQHF. The CDR3 DNA is TGTGCCAGCAGTGAGCTCGGGGGGACAGGGTATCAGCCCCAGCATTTT.

The rearrangement links TRBV7-8 to TRBJ1-1, with a possible D match to TRBD1 (6 bases). In germline, CDR1 is SGHVS, CDR2 FQNEAQ. The V gene lost 7 bases and the J gene lost 4 bases, with 22 bases spanning the gap. This CDR3 spans 16 amino acids. The CDR3 DNA follows: TGTGCCAGCACCGGAGTGGGATCAAGGACAGCCACTGAAGCTTTCTTT. It codes for CASTGVGSRTATEAFF.

The CDR3 DNA reads TGTGCCAGCAGGAGGGGCGGTCGTAGGACTAGCGGCCCTACCCCCTACAATGAGCAGTTCTTC. Amino acids: CASRRGGRRTSGPTPYNEQFF. The chain carries TRBV2 and TRBJ2-1, with TRBD2 identical over 10 bases. This CDR3 spans 21 amino acids. Germline V gene sequence: CDR1 SNHLY, CDR2 FYNNEI. V was pared by 6 bases and J by 2 bases, with 22 bases of the junction left unmatched. The complete variable domain, with remaining parts taken from reference TRBV2 and TRBJ2-1, reads EPEVTQTPSHQVTQMGQEVILRCVPISNHLYFYWYRQILGQKVEFLVSFYNNEISEKSEIFDDQFSVERPDGSNFTLKIRSTKLEDSAMYFCASRRGGRRTSGPTPYNEQFFGPGTRLTVL.

V and J are TRBV18 and TRBJ1-1; D is unresolved. This CDR3 contains 14 residues. Deletions cut 1 base from V and 0 bases from J, with 6 bases between. The germline V gene encodes CDR1 KGHSH and CDR2 LQKENI. The CDR3 protein is CASSPLTVNTEAFF. CDR3 nucleotides: TGTGCCAGCTCACCACTAACGGTGAACACTGAAGCTTTCTTT.

The J gene is TRBJ1-2, the V gene TRBV9, with D maybe TRBD1 (6 bases). CDR3 length: 12 residues. Germline loops: CDR1 SGDLS, CDR2 YYNGEE. Deletions cut 3 bases from V and 7 bases from J, with 10 bases between. Here the CDR3 reads CASSGNRAGYTF. CDR3 sequence (DNA): TGTGCCAGCAGCGGCAACAGGGCTGGCTACACCTTC.

The chain couples TRBV7-9 to TRBJ1-1; no definite D call. There are 15 residues in the CDR3. Germline-derived CDR1 and CDR2 are SEHNR and FQNEAQ (reference sequence). V dropped 3 bases and J dropped 0 bases, with 11 bases sitting between them. CDR3: CASSFNEGMNTEAFF. CDR3 nucleotides: TGTGCCAGCAGCTTCAACGAGGGCATGAACACTGAAGCTTTCTTT.

The chain joins TRBV30 to TRBJ2-2, with TRBD1 identical over 11 bases. With V trimmed by 2 bases and J by 7 bases, 9 bases remained unmatched. This CDR3 is built from 16 residues. CDR1 and CDR2 (germline): GTSNPN, SVGIG (reference sequence). CDR3 in DNA: TGTGCCTGGAGTCTACGGACAGGGGGCATTGGCGGGGAGCTGTTTTTT. Protein: CAWSLRTGGIGGELFF.

This clone is a singleton in its sample. The V call is TRBV2, the J call TRBJ2-7; D possibly corresponds to TRBD2 (5 bases). The germline V and J ends were trimmed by 9 bases and 6 bases, with 21 bases remaining between them. Germline CDR1 is SNHLY and CDR2 is FYNNEI. The CDR3 consists of 14 residues. The CDR3 nucleotides are TGTGCCAGTCACCTAGAGGGCCTCCAAGGCGAGCAGTACTTC. Encoded protein: CASHLEGLQGEQYF.

V gene TRBV11-2 combines with J gene TRBJ2-7; 7 bases agree with TRBD2. V lost 5 bases and J lost 0; bases outside the gene matches: 7. The CDR3 is 15 amino acids. Germline CDR1 is SGHAT and CDR2 is FQNNGV. The CDR3 protein is CASSRQPGGSYEQYF. The CDR3 region has the DNA TGTGCCAGCAGCCGACAGCCGGGGGGCTCCTACGAGCAGTACTTC.

V gene TRBV7-2 combines with J gene TRBJ1-5; D is uncertain. The CDR3 consists of 14 residues. Germline CDR1 SGHTA, CDR2 FQGNSA. V was shortened by 2 bases and J by 7 bases, with 12 bases between the two germline ends. The CDR3 protein is CASSLHGSAQPQHF. As DNA, the CDR3 is TGTGCCAGCAGCTTACATGGCTCAGCGCAGCCCCAGCATTTT. Full variable domain (missing parts from reference TRBV7-2 and TRBJ1-5): GAGVSQSPSNKVTEKGKDVELRCDPISGHTALYWYRQSLGQGLEFLIYFQGNSAPDKSGLPSDRFSAERTGGSVSTLTIQRTQQEDSAVYLCASSLHGSAQPQHFGDGTRLSIL.

This rearrangement joins TRBV15 to TRBJ2-1; 13 bases align to TRBD2. In germline, CDR1 is LNHNV, CDR2 YYDKDF (reference sequence). V shed 3 bases and J 6 bases; nucleotides not matched to a gene: 5. The CDR3 is 16 residues long. The CDR3 reads CATSSSRLAGGNEQFF. Written as DNA, the CDR3 is TGTGCCACCAGCAGTAGCCGACTAGCGGGAGGCAATGAGCAGTTCTTC.

The rearrangement links TRBV6-1 to TRBJ1-5; D is unclear. Germline CDR1 MNHNS, CDR2 SASEGT. Trimming cost V 2 bases and J 9 bases, with 5 bases left between them. The CDR3 sequence is 11 residues long. The DNA for the CDR3 is TGTGCCAGCAGTGAATCGGGGCCCCAGCATTTT. The encoded protein is CASSESGPQHF.

The gene calls are TRBV6-1 and TRBJ2-1; possible D gene TRBD2, 7 bases. V lost 3 bases and J lost 4, with 16 bases in between. Germline V lookup: CDR1 MNHNS, CDR2 SASEGT. The CDR3 spans 16 residues. CDR3 coding DNA: TGTGCCAGCAGTGACCCGGGGAGCGGGACATACAATGAGCAGTTCTTC. As protein: CASSDPGSGTYNEQFF.

This chain uses TRBV10-2 with TRBJ2-7; D is unresolved. CDR1 is WSHSY and CDR2 is SAAADI in the germline V gene. The V end was cut by 6 bases, the J end by 6 bases, with 12 bases between. This CDR3 comprises 12 residues. The CDR3 is CASSPGALEQYF. CDR3 coding DNA: TGCGCCAGCAGCCCTGGAGCCCTCGAGCAGTACTTC.

The chain combines TRBV7-2 with TRBJ1-5; D gene unclear. The CDR3 covers 13 residues. Germline CDR1 is SGHTA and CDR2 is FQGNSA. With 5 bases removed from V and 3 bases from J, the gap between germline ends came to 8 bases. This CDR3 is CASSRVTNQPQHF. DNA for the CDR3: TGTGCCAGCAGCAGAGTCACCAATCAGCCCCAGCATTTT.

The chain couples TRBV13 to TRBJ1-2; D is undetermined. V was clipped by 5 bases and J by 4 bases, with 14 bases between them. There are 14 residues in the CDR3. Looked up from germline, CDR1 is PRHDT and CDR2 is FYEKMQ (reference sequence). The CDR3 nucleotides are TGTGCCAGCAGCAAGATGAGTACCCTCTATGGCTACACCTTC. Encoded protein: CASSKMSTLYGYTF.

CDR3 coding DNA: TGTGCCAGCAGTTACTCGTTTCGGAATCAGCCCCAGCATTTT. Translation gives CASSYSFRNQPQHF. V usage is TRBV6-5 and J usage is TRBJ1-5; D remains ambiguous. Germline CDR1 and CDR2: MNHEY and SVGAGI. The CDR3 covers 14 residues. V lost 0 bases, J lost 4 bases, and 7 bases lay in between.